The 21 T cell receptor beta chains below come from one sample, sequenced in a study of blood T cell repertoires in COVID-19. Repertoires were generated with immunoSEQ multiplex PCR, while TCRdb's copy carries only in-frame clones and drops some. The data show about 670,000 clones, 85% to 90% seen once. The sample was peripheral blood. Receptor source: a woman aged 18 to 35 with acute or convalescent COVID-19.

The sample holds one count of this clone. The chain recombines TRBV10-3 with TRBJ2-7, with 9 bases matching TRBD1. V trimming: 6 bases; J trimming: 3 bases; junction bases outside the gene matches: 6. There are 14 residues in the CDR3. Germline values: CDR1 ENHRY, CDR2 SYGVKD. CDR3 DNA sequence: TGTGCCATCAGAGGACAGGGGTCGGACTACGAGCAGTACTTC. Translation: CAIRGQGSDYEQYF.

The rearrangement uses TRBV4-3 and TRBJ1-4; no firm D call. Per germline, CDR1 LGHNA and CDR2 YSLEER. CDR3 size: 18 residues. V lost 0 bases, J lost 6 bases, and 20 bases lay in between. The CDR3 bases are TGCGCCAGCAGCCAAGATGTCTGGCCCGGGAGTGGGTATGAAAAACTGTTTTTT. Its translation: CASSQDVWPGSGYEKLFF.

The chain is built from TRBV19 and TRBJ1-2; TRBD1 might be the D (6 bases). The CDR3 sequence is 14 residues long. V gave up 5 bases and J gave up 5 bases, with 15 bases separating them. Germline CDR1 reads LNHDA; CDR2 reads SQIVND (reference sequence). The CDR3 DNA follows: TGTGCCAGTAGTTGGGGGGGCGACCTATATGGCTACACCTTC. It specifies CASSWGGDLYGYTF.

This sequence joins TRBV9 and TRBJ2-1; TRBD2 matches at 10 bases. The germline gives CDR1 SGDLS, CDR2 YYNGEE. The J segment lost 7 bases and the V segment lost 3 bases, leaving 7 bases of the junction unmatched. This CDR3 has 15 amino acids. The CDR3 nucleotides are TGTGCCAGCAGCGCCACTAGCGGGGTGAATAATGAGCAGTTCTTC. It yields the protein CASSATSGVNNEQFF.

The chain carries TRBV4-3 and TRBJ2-1; D is unresolved. The CDR3 is 14 amino acids. Germline values: CDR1 LGHNA, CDR2 YSLEER. V was shortened by 1 base and J by 5 bases, with 9 bases between the two germline ends. CDR3 loop: CASSQGPRNNEQFF. Written as DNA, the CDR3 is TGCGCCAGCAGCCAAGGTCCGAGGAACAATGAGCAGTTCTTC.

The rearrangement uses TRBV5-6 and TRBJ2-3; weak D call: TRBD2 (6 bases). The V gene's germline CDR1 is SGHDT and CDR2 YYEEEE. The CDR3 loop spans 15 amino acids. Trimming cost V 3 bases and J 2 bases, with 13 bases left between them. CDR3 protein: CASSSKAGFTDTQYF. The CDR3 DNA reads TGTGCCAGCAGCTCAAAGGCGGGATTCACAGATACGCAGTATTTT.

The chain is built from TRBV6-5 and TRBJ1-1; TRBD1 is a possible D gene (5 bases). The CDR3 contains 16 residues. In germline, CDR1 is MNHEY, CDR2 SVGAGI. V was pared by 0 bases and J by 1 base, with 12 bases between. CDR3 amino acids: CASSYSWAGGNTEAFF. CDR3 bases: TGTGCCAGCAGTTACTCCTGGGCCGGGGGGAACACTGAAGCTTTCTTT.

The chain couples TRBV7-3 to TRBJ2-2; weak D call: TRBD2 (5 bases). The CDR3 contains 16 residues. Trimming took off 1 base at V and 0 bases at J, with 9 bases between the two ends. Germline-derived CDR1 and CDR2 are SGHTA and FQGTGA. The CDR3 nucleotides are TGTGCCAGCAGCTTAATTGCTAGCCCGAACACCGGGGAGCTGTTTTTT. This encodes CASSLIASPNTGELFF. The full variable domain, in which reference TRBV7-3 and TRBJ2-2 provide the parts outside the CDR3, is GAGVSQTPSNKVTEKGKYVELRCDPISGHTALYWYRQSLGQGPEFLIYFQGTGAADDSGLPNDRFFAVRPEGSVSTLKIQRTERGDSAVYLCASSLIASPNTGELFFGEGSRLTVL.

This rearrangement joins TRBV29-1 to TRBJ2-7; TRBD2 might be the D (5 bases). CDR1 SQVTM and CDR2 ANQGSEA come from the germline V gene. This CDR3 region has 13 residues. Trimming removed 2 bases from V and 4 bases from J, with 12 bases in between. For the CDR3, the DNA is TGCAGCGTTGAAAGGCTAGCCGGGTACGAGCAGTACTTC. It translates to CSVERLAGYEQYF.

The rearrangement uses TRBV5-4 and TRBJ2-1; weak D call: TRBD1 (6 bases). CDR1 is SGHNT and CDR2 is YYREEE in the germline V gene (reference sequence). The CDR3 has 16 amino acids. The V end was cut by 4 bases, the J end by 4 bases, with 18 bases between. The CDR3 loop is CASSLPPGQKYNEQFF. The CDR3 DNA reads as TGTGCCAGCAGCCTTCCCCCGGGACAAAAATACAATGAGCAGTTCTTC. The whole variable domain, remainder taken from reference TRBV5-4 and TRBJ2-1, is ETGVTQSPTHLIKTRGQQVTLRCSSQSGHNTVSWYQQALGQGPQFIFQYYREEENGRGNFPPRFSGLQFPNYSSELNVNALELDDSALYLCASSLPPGQKYNEQFFGPGTRLTVL.

The chain combines TRBV5-5 with TRBJ1-2; D might be TRBD1 (6 bases). Germline V gene sequence: CDR1 SGHKS, CDR2 YYEKEE (reference sequence). V was pared by 0 bases and J by 12 bases, with 15 bases between. This CDR3 spans 13 amino acids. CDR3 nucleotide sequence: TGTGCCAGCAGCTTGGTATCAGGGGACGAAAACACCTTC. Translated, it gives CASSLVSGDENTF.

This clone has just one count. The gene calls are TRBV13 and TRBJ1-1; TRBD1 matches 7 bases. Unmatched junction bases numbered 1, after V lost 5 bases and J lost 7 bases. The CDR3 consists of 11 residues. Germline V CDR1 and CDR2: PRHDT, FYEKMQ (reference sequence). The DNA of the CDR3 is TGTGCCAGCAGCGCAGGGGGTGAAGCTTTCTTT. This translates into CASSAGGEAFF.

V is TRBV27 and J is TRBJ2-1; TRBD1 is a possible D gene (5 bases). Looked up from germline, CDR1 is MNHEY and CDR2 is SMNVEV (reference sequence). Trimming shortened V by 4 bases and J by 4 bases, and 8 bases separated the two germline ends. The CDR3 length is 13 residues. Here the CDR3 DNA reads TGTGCCAGCAGTTCAAGACAGTACAATGAGCAGTTCTTC. Translation gives CASSSRQYNEQFF.

This chain uses TRBV7-9 with TRBJ2-7; D gene unclear. This CDR3 contains 11 residues. CDR1 and CDR2 from the germline V gene are SEHNR and FQNEAQ (reference sequence). V lost 5 bases, J lost 1 base, and 3 bases lay in between. The CDR3 sequence is CASSPSYEQYF. The CDR3, as DNA: TGTGCCAGCAGCCCATCCTACGAGCAGTACTTC.

This clone has just a few counts. The chain combines TRBV27 with TRBJ2-7; TRBD1 aligns across 8 bases. Germline CDR1 reads MNHEY; CDR2 reads SMNVEV (reference sequence). The CDR3 is 15 residues long. With V trimmed by 5 bases and J by 0 bases, 6 bases remained unmatched. CDR3: CASSSTGGYSYEQYF. CDR3 DNA sequence: TGTGCCAGCAGTAGTACAGGGGGGTACTCCTACGAGCAGTACTTC.

V usage is TRBV6-2 or TRBV6-3 and J usage is TRBJ1-1, with D unclear. The CDR3 consists of 11 residues. Looked up from germline, CDR1 is MNHEY and CDR2 is SVGEGT. Trimming removed 5 bases from V and 11 bases from J, with 12 bases in between. CDR3 sequence: CASSRALDAFF. In DNA, the CDR3 is TGTGCCAGCAGTCGCGCCCTCGATGCTTTCTTT.

The table lists this clone with a few counts. The chain has TRBV19 and TRBJ1-1; possibly TRBD1 for D (6 bases). The CDR3 loop spans 15 amino acids. From germline, CDR1 is LNHDA and CDR2 SQIVND (reference sequence). V was clipped by 7 bases and J by 5 bases, with 20 bases between them. This chain's CDR3 is CASIEGGRGGTEAFF. The CDR3 region has the DNA TGTGCCAGTATAGAAGGAGGCAGGGGTGGGACTGAAGCTTTCTTT.

In its sample, this clone was seen a few times. The V call is TRBV5-6, the J call TRBJ1-5; 7 bases match TRBD1. This CDR3 comprises 17 residues. In germline, CDR1 is SGHDT, CDR2 YYEEEE. J gave up 1 base and V 7 bases, and 14 bases lay outside the gene matches. CDR3 sequence reads: CASENFTGARSNQPQHF. DNA of the CDR3: TGTGCCAGCGAAAACTTTACAGGGGCTCGCAGCAATCAGCCCCAGCATTTT.

The chain links TRBV6-2 or TRBV6-3 to TRBJ1-5; D might be TRBD1 (5 bases). Trimming took off 0 bases at V and 3 bases at J, with 15 bases between the two ends. Germline V gene data show CDR1 as MNHEY and CDR2 as SVGEGT. The CDR3 sequence is 17 residues long. In DNA, the CDR3 is TGTGCCAGCAGTTACTCGGATAAGTGGGGCCTCAATCAGCCCCAGCATTTT. As protein: CASSYSDKWGLNQPQHF.

V gene TRBV7-8 combines with J gene TRBJ1-2, with D possibly matching TRBD1 (6 bases). The CDR3 runs 13 residues. Looked up from germline, CDR1 is SGHVS and CDR2 is FQNEAQ. V gave up 4 bases and J gave up 4 bases, with 10 bases separating them. CDR3 in DNA: TGTGCCAGCAGCTCCAGGGGATCCTATGGCTACACCTTC. The encoded protein is CASSSRGSYGYTF.

This chain joins TRBV11-1 and TRBJ1-1; D remains unclear. In germline, CDR1 is SGHAT, CDR2 FQDESV (reference sequence). Trimming left V 3 bases short and J 8 bases short, with 13 bases between. This CDR3 region has 13 residues. CDR3 sequence: CASSLGRPAEAFF. Here the CDR3 DNA reads TGTGCCAGCAGCTTGGGGAGGCCCGCGGAAGCTTTCTTT.